This T cell receptor (beta chain) was identified in a study of beta chain features in type 1 diabetes. The sequenced template was cDNA made from the entire isolated RNA. Regulatory, naive and central memory T cell samples averaged approximately 3.4 million reads. Produced via immunoSEQ multiplex PCR; TCRdb's table is partial and in-frame only. The data contain some 150,000 clones, over 8.5% of them seen just once; the ten biggest clones take up about 2.1%. Whole-study results and caveats: PCR may have favored shorter templates equally in patients and controls.

Blood was collected once per donor into heparin, averaging approximately 110 mL. Remarks on this clone: Its target is not known.

The clonotype comes from a man between 18 and 35 years old in good health. Sequenced input: central memory CD4+ T cells from blood.

The CDR3 bases are TGTGCCAGCAGCTTCGGGAGAAGGAACACCGGGGAGCTGTTTTTT. It yields the protein CASSFGRRNTGELFF. This chain links TRBV7-2 with TRBJ2-2, with D possibly matching TRBD2 (6 bases). This CDR3 spans 15 amino acids. Trimming cost V 3 bases and J 1 base, with 9 bases left between them. Germline CDR1 reads SGHTA; CDR2 reads FQGNSA.